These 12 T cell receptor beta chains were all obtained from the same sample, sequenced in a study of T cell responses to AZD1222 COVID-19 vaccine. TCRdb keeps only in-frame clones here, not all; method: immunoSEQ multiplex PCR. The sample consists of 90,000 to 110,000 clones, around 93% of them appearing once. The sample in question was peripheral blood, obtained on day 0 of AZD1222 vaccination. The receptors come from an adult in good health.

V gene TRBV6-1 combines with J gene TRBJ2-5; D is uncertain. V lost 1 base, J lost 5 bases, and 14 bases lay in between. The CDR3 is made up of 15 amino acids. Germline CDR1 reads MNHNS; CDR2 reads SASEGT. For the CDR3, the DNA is TGTGCCAGCAGTGAAGTAGGTGTCTCAGCGGAGACCCAGTACTTC. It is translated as CASSEVGVSAETQYF.

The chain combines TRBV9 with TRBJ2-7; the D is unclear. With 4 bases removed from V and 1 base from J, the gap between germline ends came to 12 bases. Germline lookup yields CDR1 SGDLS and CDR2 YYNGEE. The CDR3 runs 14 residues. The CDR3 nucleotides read TGTGCCAGCAGCCCACCAAAGGATTCCTACGAGCAGTACTTC. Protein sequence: CASSPPKDSYEQYF.

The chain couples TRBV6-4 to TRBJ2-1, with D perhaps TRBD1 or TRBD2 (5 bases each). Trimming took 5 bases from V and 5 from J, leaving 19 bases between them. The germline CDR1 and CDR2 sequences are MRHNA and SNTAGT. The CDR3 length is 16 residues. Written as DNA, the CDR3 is TGTGCCAGCAGTCAAACAGGACTCGGGGACCACAATGAGCAGTTCTTC. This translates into CASSQTGLGDHNEQFF.

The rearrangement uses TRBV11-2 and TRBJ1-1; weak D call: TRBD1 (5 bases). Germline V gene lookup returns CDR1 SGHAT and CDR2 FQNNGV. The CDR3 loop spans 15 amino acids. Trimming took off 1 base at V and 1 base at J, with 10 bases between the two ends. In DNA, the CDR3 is TGTGCCAGCAGCTTAGGGGCCAGGGCGAACACTGAAGCTTTCTTT. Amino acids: CASSLGARANTEAFF.

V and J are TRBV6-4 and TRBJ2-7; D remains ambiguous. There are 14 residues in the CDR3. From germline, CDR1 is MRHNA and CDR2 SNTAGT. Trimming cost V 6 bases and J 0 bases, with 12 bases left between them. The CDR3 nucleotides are TGTGCCAGCAGCCGGAAATTAGCCTCCTACGAGCAGTACTTC. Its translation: CASSRKLASYEQYF.

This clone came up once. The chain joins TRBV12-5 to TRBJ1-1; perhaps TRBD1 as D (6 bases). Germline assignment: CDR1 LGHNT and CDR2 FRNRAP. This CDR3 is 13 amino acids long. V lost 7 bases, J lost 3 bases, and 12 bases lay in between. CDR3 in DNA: TGTGCTAGTGCCCTGGACAGCTACACTGAAGCTTTCTTT. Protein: CASALDSYTEAFF.

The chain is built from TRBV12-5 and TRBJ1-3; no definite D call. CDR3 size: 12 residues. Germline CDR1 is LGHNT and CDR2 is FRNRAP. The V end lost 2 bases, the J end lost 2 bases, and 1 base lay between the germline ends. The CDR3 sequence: CASGLPGNTIYF. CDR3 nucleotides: TGTGCTAGTGGTTTGCCTGGAAACACCATATATTTT. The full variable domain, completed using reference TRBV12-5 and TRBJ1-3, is DARVTQTPRHKVTEMGQEVTMRCQPILGHNTVFWYRQTMMQGLELLAYFRNRAPLDDSGMPKDRFSAEMPDATLATLKIQPSEPRDSAVYFCASGLPGNTIYFGEGSWLTVV.

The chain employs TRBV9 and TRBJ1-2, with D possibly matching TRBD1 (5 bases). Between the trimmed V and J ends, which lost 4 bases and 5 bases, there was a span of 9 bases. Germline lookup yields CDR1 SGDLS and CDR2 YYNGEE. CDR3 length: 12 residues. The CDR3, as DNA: TGTGCCAGCAGCCCTAGACAGTATGGCTACACCTTC. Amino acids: CASSPRQYGYTF.

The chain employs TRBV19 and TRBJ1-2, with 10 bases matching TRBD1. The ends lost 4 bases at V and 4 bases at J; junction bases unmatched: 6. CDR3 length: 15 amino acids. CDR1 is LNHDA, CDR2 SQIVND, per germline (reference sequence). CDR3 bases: TGTGCCAGTAGTAACGAGGACAGGGGGGCCTATGGCTACACCTTC. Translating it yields CASSNEDRGAYGYTF.

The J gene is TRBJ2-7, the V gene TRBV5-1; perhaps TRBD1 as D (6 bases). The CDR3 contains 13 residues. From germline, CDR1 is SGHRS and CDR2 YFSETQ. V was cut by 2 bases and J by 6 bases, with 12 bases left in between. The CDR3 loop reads CASSFDRYGEQYF. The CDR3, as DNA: TGCGCCAGCAGCTTTGACAGGTACGGCGAGCAGTACTTC.

The chain's CDR3 is CASSQAGLARTDTQYF. CDR3 bases: TGCGCCAGCAGCCAAGCGGGACTAGCTAGGACAGATACGCAGTATTTT. V usage is TRBV4-3 and J usage is TRBJ2-3, with 9 bases that match TRBD2. Germline V gene data show CDR1 as LGHNA and CDR2 as YSLEER. Trimming took 1 base from V and 3 from J; bases not matched to a gene: 5. CDR3 length: 16 amino acids.

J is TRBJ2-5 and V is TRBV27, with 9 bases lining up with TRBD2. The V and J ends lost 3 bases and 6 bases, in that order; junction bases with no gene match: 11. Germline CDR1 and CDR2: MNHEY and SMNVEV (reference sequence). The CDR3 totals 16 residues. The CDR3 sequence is CASSFRVAGGLKTQYF. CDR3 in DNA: TGTGCCAGCAGTTTTCGTGTCGCGGGGGGGCTGAAGACCCAGTACTTC.